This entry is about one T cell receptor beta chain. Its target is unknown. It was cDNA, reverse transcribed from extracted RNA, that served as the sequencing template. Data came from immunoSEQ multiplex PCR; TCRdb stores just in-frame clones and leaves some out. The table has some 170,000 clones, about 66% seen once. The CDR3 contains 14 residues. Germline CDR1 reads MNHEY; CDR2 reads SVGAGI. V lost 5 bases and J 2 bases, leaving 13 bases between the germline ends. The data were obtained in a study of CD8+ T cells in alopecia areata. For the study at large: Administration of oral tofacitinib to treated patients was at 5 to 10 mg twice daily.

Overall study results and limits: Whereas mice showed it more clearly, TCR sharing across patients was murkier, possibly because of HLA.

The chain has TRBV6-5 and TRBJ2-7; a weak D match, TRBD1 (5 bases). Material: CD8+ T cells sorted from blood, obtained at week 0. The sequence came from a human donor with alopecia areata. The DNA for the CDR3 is TGTGCCAGCAGTACCGGCAGGGCTACCTACGAGCAGTACTTC. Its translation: CASSTGRATYEQYF.